One and the same sample provided the 12 T cell receptor beta chains below, sequenced in a study of cytomegalovirus exposure and HLA in healthy donors. PCR used 60 Vbeta primers and 13 Jbeta primers. Method: immunoSEQ multiplex PCR; TCRdb's copy keeps in-frame clones and lacks some. The top ten hold just under 3% of the sample, which has roughly 200,000 clones, approximately 80% seen once. The specimen was PBMCs. These receptors were taken from a woman under 40 in good health and CMV-seronegative.

This chain uses TRBV5-1 with TRBJ2-7; perhaps TRBD1 as D (6 bases). CDR1 SGHRS and CDR2 YFSETQ come from the germline V gene. V was shortened by 0 bases and J by 2 bases, with 12 bases between the two germline ends. The CDR3 runs 15 residues. The CDR3 is CASSLEGVKTYEQYF. The CDR3 nucleotides read TGCGCCAGCAGCTTGGAGGGGGTCAAGACCTACGAGCAGTACTTC.

The V gene is TRBV6-5, the J gene TRBJ1-4, with 7 positions matching TRBD1. The V gene's germline CDR1 is MNHEY and CDR2 SVGAGI. The CDR3 sequence is 15 residues long. V was pared by 2 bases and J by 5 bases, with 5 bases of the junction left unmatched. This CDR3 is CASSYRGTANEKLFF. The CDR3 nucleotides read TGTGCCAGCAGTTACAGAGGGACAGCAAATGAAAAACTGTTTTTT.

The chain couples TRBV5-1 to TRBJ1-2, with 7 bases aligning to TRBD1. V gave up 3 bases and J gave up 5 bases; unmatched junction bases: 7. The germline V gene has CDR1 SGHRS and CDR2 YFSETQ. The CDR3 runs to 14 residues. The DNA of the CDR3 is TGCGCCAGCAGCTGGGGGACAGTCAAGTATGGCTACACCTTC. Its protein product is CASSWGTVKYGYTF.

This rearrangement joins TRBV6-4 to TRBJ1-5, with D maybe TRBD1 (6 bases). The germline V gene encodes CDR1 MRHNA and CDR2 SNTAGT. The length of the CDR3 is 14 residues. Trimming removed 2 bases from V and 9 bases from J, with 14 bases in between. The CDR3 is CASSDMAGAWPQHF. The CDR3 DNA reads TGTGCCAGCAGTGACATGGCAGGGGCTTGGCCCCAGCATTTT.

The chain recombines TRBV7-8 with TRBJ2-7; 8 nucleotides match TRBD1. The length of the CDR3 is 15 residues. Germline V gives CDR1 SGHVS, CDR2 FQNEAQ. J was trimmed by 6 bases and V by 5 bases; bases with no gene match: 12. CDR3 nucleotides: TGTGCCAGCAGCGCCCTTGGGACAGGCCAAGGCGAGCAGTACTTC. Residues: CASSALGTGQGEQYF.

This clone was counted only a few times. The rearrangement uses TRBV5-6 and TRBJ2-7; D unresolved. The germline V gene encodes CDR1 SGHDT and CDR2 YYEEEE. Trimming pared 0 bases from V and 4 bases from J, leaving 14 bases between. The CDR3 is 15 amino acids. The CDR3 sequence: CASSLGPLSTYEQYF. In DNA form, the CDR3 reads TGTGCCAGCAGCTTGGGTCCCCTGTCCACTTACGAGCAGTACTTC.

V is TRBV10-3 and J is TRBJ2-1; 9 bases align to TRBD2. Per germline, CDR1 ENHRY and CDR2 SYGVKD. V lost 7 bases, J lost 8 bases, and 6 bases stayed unmatched. The CDR3 runs 13 residues. The CDR3 loop is CAIMREGWDEQFF. CDR3 DNA sequence: TGTGCCATCATGCGGGAGGGGTGGGATGAGCAGTTCTTC.

On this clone itself: The same CDR3 arises from other DNA sequences in this sample as well. The gene calls are TRBV29-1 and TRBJ2-7, with a weak D call TRBD2 (5 bases). Germline CDR1 is SQVTM and CDR2 is ANQGSEA. The V end was cut by 4 bases, the J end by 1 base, with 8 bases between. The CDR3 loop spans 12 amino acids. The CDR3 reads CSVAGFSYEQYF. The CDR3 DNA follows: TGCAGCGTTGCGGGGTTTTCCTACGAGCAGTACTTC.

V gene TRBV15 combines with J gene TRBJ2-1, with 11 bases matching TRBD2. Germline CDR1 is LNHNV and CDR2 is YYDKDF (reference sequence). Trimming cost V 3 bases and J 7 bases; bases outside gene matches: 8. There are 16 residues in the CDR3. DNA of the CDR3: TGTGCCACCAGCAGTCGTAGACTAGCGGGATGGAATGAGCAGTTCTTC. It translates to CATSSRRLAGWNEQFF.

On this clone itself: Other DNA sequences within the sample encode an identical CDR3. CDR3 in DNA: TGCGCCAGCAGCTTGACAGGGTTTTACGAGCAGTACTTC. Encoded protein: CASSLTGFYEQYF. The chain joins TRBV5-1 to TRBJ2-7; maybe TRBD1 (6 bases). Trimming removed 1 base from V and 4 bases from J, with 9 bases in between. CDR3 length: 13 amino acids. The V gene's germline CDR1 is SGHRS and CDR2 YFSETQ.

The chain combines TRBV28 with TRBJ1-1; D is uncertain. V shed 7 bases and J shed 1 base, with 16 bases lying between them. This CDR3 spans 15 amino acids. The germline V gene encodes CDR1 MDHEN and CDR2 SYDVKM. The CDR3 sequence is CASTLNGEGNTEAFF. As DNA, the CDR3 is TGTGCCAGCACCCTAAACGGGGAAGGGAACACTGAAGCTTTCTTT.

This clone was seen more than once but under ten times. The V call is TRBV5-1, the J call TRBJ2-2, with D hard to call. The CDR3 length is 16 residues. Trimming removed 1 base at V and 1 base at J, with 11 bases between. Looked up from germline, CDR1 is SGHRS and CDR2 is YFSETQ. CDR3 sequence reads: CASSLFSLKNTGELFF. The CDR3 DNA is TGCGCCAGCAGCTTGTTTAGTCTAAAGAACACCGGGGAGCTGTTTTTT.